This TCR beta chain derives from a study of blood T cell repertoires in COVID-19. Study background: Whether acute or convalescent, the COVID-19 samples came from the United States, Italy and Spain.

Original methodology: Amplification of reference gene primers was used by the study to estimate nucleated cell counts. The assay was immunoSEQ multiplex PCR, and TCRdb's table has in-frame clones only and misses some. V and J calls and clone size are those listed in that table; D and trimming were worked out from the DNA. The sample consists of under 95,000 clones, approximately 87% of them appearing once. Sequencing was carried out using peripheral blood. The receptor comes from a man older than 75 in a cohort sampled during active COVID-19.

In DNA form, the CDR3 reads TGTGCCAGCAGTTTAGTGGGGCCGGGGGACACTGAAGCTTTCTTT. It is translated as CASSLVGPGDTEAFF. V and J are TRBV28 and TRBJ1-1; tentative D call: TRBD1 (5 bases). Germline lookup yields CDR1 MDHEN and CDR2 SYDVKM. With 2 bases removed from V and 3 bases from J, the gap between germline ends came to 13 bases. The CDR3 is made up of 15 amino acids.